These T cell receptor beta chains were read from a single sample in a study of control samples from healthy donors and cancer patients. Sequencing was performed with immunoSEQ multiplex PCR; in TCRdb, only in-frame clones are kept and a portion is missing. The data show roughly 150,000 clones, with 93% seen just once and roughly 2.3% held by the top ten. The sample taken for sequencing was blood. These receptors were obtained from a man aged 50 to 60 in good health. CDR3s include the opening cysteine and the closing phenylalanine or tryptophan.

V,J,CDR3
TRBV15,TRBJ1-4,CATDSTNEKLFF
TRBV20-1,TRBJ2-1,CSASGGELAGFRNEQFF
TRBV11-2,TRBJ1-5,CASSLGHFNQPQHF
TRBV15,TRBJ2-1,CATSRDPYNEQFF
TRBV7-9,TRBJ1-2,CASSYQMELYRFLYGYTF
TRBV5-4,TRBJ2-7,CASSGGTGLARYEQYF
TRBV19,TRBJ2-7,CASRRTGDRPEQYF
TRBV11-2,TRBJ2-3,CASSLALAGRDTQYF
TRBV25-1,TRBJ2-2,CASSHDWPRGELFF
TRBV28,TRBJ2-3,CASSGRPRLTDTQYF
TRBV9,TRBJ1-6,CASSSFEGPRSPLHF
TRBV6-4,TRBJ2-5,CASSPRPGETQYF
TRBV28,TRBJ1-2,CASSVQGVWTF
TRBV2,TRBJ1-1,CASSEIGNTEAFF
TRBV27,TRBJ1-6,CASMDGTYNSPLHF
TRBV5-4,TRBJ2-7,CASSHRADYEQYF
TRBV5-4,TRBJ1-5,CASSLEVGQPQHF
TRBV3-1/TRBV3-2,TRBJ1-4,CASSRRQGDEKLFF
TRBV7-8,TRBJ2-6,CASSLSASGSGANVLTF
TRBV9,TRBJ1-5,CASSVGTNEPQHF
TRBV18,TRBJ2-5,CASSPAGLAGGLKTQYF
TRBV14,TRBJ2-5,CASSQAGYPQIQYF
TRBV2,TRBJ1-1,CASGYGQGNTEAFF
TRBV9,TRBJ2-3,CASSVAGFGPSTDTQYF
TRBV7-9,TRBJ2-2,CASSRTGVDTGELFF
TRBV24-1,TRBJ2-4,CATRGWENIQYF
TRBV15,TRBJ2-3,CATSRDRAADTQYF
TRBV19,TRBJ1-3,CASSVDRANTIYF
TRBV12-2,TRBJ2-5,CASRLPPSGQETQYF
TRBV3-1/TRBV3-2,TRBJ1-4,CASSQVGGKTNEKLFF
TRBV19,TRBJ2-4,CASLQRGLASGKNIQYF
TRBV7-9,TRBJ2-7,CASSSFFGQYF
TRBV7-9,TRBJ2-6,CASSPLSLGLSGANVLTF
TRBV27,TRBJ2-1,CASSFGPYNEQFF
TRBV30,TRBJ1-2,CAWSRDRGRLQYGYTF
TRBV5-4,TRBJ1-3,CASSLATGPGNTIYF
TRBV28,TRBJ2-7,CASRSLGTGSAEQYF
TRBV2,TRBJ2-1,CASDSPRGSEQFF
TRBV6-5,TRBJ2-1,CACKLYNEQFF
TRBV29-1,TRBJ2-2,CSALLAGGRTGELFF
TRBV30,TRBJ1-2,CAWSASEGVNYGYTF
TRBV6-4,TRBJ2-3,CASSDSRLAGTDTQYF
TRBV4-1,TRBJ1-2,CASSQDDGRESNYGYTF
TRBV11-3,TRBJ2-1,CASSFETKDYNEQFF
TRBV27,TRBJ2-2,CASSFSGGRAPGELFF
TRBV7-6,TRBJ1-1,CASSLLDTEAFF
TRBV14,TRBJ2-7,CASSQELGEQYF
TRBV30,TRBJ1-2,CAWSRTGNYGYTF
TRBV5-4,TRBJ2-3,CASSLLGQGHLTDTQYF
TRBV6-5,TRBJ2-7,CASSRGVGLGEQYF
TRBV10-1,TRBJ1-1,CASSDGQGQNTEAFF
TRBV7-6,TRBJ1-4,CASSLVQGGNEKLFF
TRBV19,TRBJ2-1,CASERLAGVPNEQFF
TRBV7-2,TRBJ2-1,CASSKGSGGNYNEQFF